What follows is one T cell receptor beta chain and its context. Antigen: not known. The CDR3 is made up of 15 amino acids. V lost 6 bases and J 2 bases, leaving 14 bases between the germline ends. Looked up from germline, CDR1 is MNHEY and CDR2 is SVGAGI. These data come from a study of OX40 agonist ivuxolimab in advanced cancers. Study at large: Patients achieving partial responses numbered three: one hepatocellular carcinoma case and two cutaneous melanoma cases.

Profiled with immunoSEQ multiplex PCR; TCRdb holds only in-frame clones, not every one. The sample includes tens of thousands of clones, more than 75% seen only once; the top ten take 5%. Patients had blood sampled at baseline and again on cycle 4 day 1 and cycle 7 day 1. Overall study findings and caveats: Patients who responded partially at 0.1-3.0 mg/kg showed clonal expansion ranking among the lowest. CD8+ T cells averaged more expanded clones than CD4+.

V is TRBV6-5 and J is TRBJ1-3; D might be TRBD1 (6 bases). The clonotype originates from an adult with an advanced solid tumor such as melanoma, head and neck, liver or kidney cancer. Material: CD4+ or CD8+ T cells sorted from blood, obtained in a trial of the OX40 agonist ivuxolimab. CDR3 region: CASSPGARAGNTIYF. In DNA form, the CDR3 reads TGTGCCAGCAGCCCGGGGGCCAGGGCTGGAAACACCATATATTTT.